This T cell receptor (beta chain) came from a study of cytomegalovirus exposure and HLA in healthy donors. The PCR contained 60 Vbeta and 13 Jbeta primers. Clones were sequenced by immunoSEQ multiplex PCR, and TCRdb holds only the in-frame ones, with some missing. The profile shows about 170,000 clones, just over 75% of them singletons. Trimming removed 4 bases at V and 5 bases at J, with 11 bases between. Germline assignment: CDR1 MGHDK and CDR2 SYGVNS. CDR3 size: 13 residues. In this sample, this clone turned up a few times. Donors counted as nominally healthy when sampled, yet unrecorded immune exposures were likely.

This TCR came from a woman in her 30s in good health and CMV-seropositive. Sequencing was performed on PBMCs. This chain links TRBV25-1 with TRBJ2-5; D uncertain. Here the CDR3 DNA reads TGTGCCAGCAGTGTCGGGTCGCTGGAGACCCAGTACTTC. Its translation: CASSVGSLETQYF.